A single sample gave rise to the 5 T cell receptor beta chains below, sequenced in a study of cytomegalovirus exposure and HLA in healthy donors. TCRdb keeps only in-frame clones here, not all; method: immunoSEQ multiplex PCR. This sample has roughly 330,000 clones, with around 87% found just once. Sequencing was carried out using PBMCs. These TCRs come from a young woman in good health and CMV-seropositive.

Points on this clone: An end of the junction does not agree with germline; a read error may underlie this. The chain carries TRBV7-3 and TRBJ2-1, with 7 bases matching TRBD2. The CDR3 runs to 14 residues. Looked up from germline, CDR1 is SGHTA and CDR2 is FQGTGA. CDR3 sequence: CASSLGGTNNERFF. The CDR3 DNA is TGTGCCAGCAGCTTGGGGGGGACTAACAATGAGCGGTTCTTC. Full variable domain (rest looked up from reference TRBV7-3 and TRBJ2-1): GAGVSQTPSNKVTEKGKYVELRCDPISGHTALYWYRQSLGQGPEFLIYFQGTGAADDSGLPNDRFFAVRPEGSVSTLKIQRTERGDSAVYLCASSLGGTNNERFFGPGTRLTVL.

V usage is TRBV13 and J usage is TRBJ2-1; TRBD2 aligns across 13 bases. Per the germline V gene, CDR1 is PRHDT and CDR2 is FYEKMQ (reference sequence). The CDR3 runs 21 residues. V dropped 1 base and J dropped 0; count of bases not matched to a gene: 12. In DNA, the CDR3 is TGTGCCAGCAGCTTAGAGGCCGGGACTAGCGGGGTCACGAGCTCCTACAATGAGCAGTTCTTC. Residues: CASSLEAGTSGVTSSYNEQFF.

The sample holds one count of this clone. The chain recombines TRBV28 with TRBJ2-1, with 7 nucleotides matching TRBD2. This CDR3 contains 16 residues. Per germline, CDR1 MDHEN and CDR2 SYDVKM. Losses at the gene ends were 1 base for V and 6 bases for J; bases not matched to a gene: 9. CDR3 loop: CASSLLGGLGGNEQFF. Here the CDR3 DNA reads TGTGCCAGCAGTTTATTGGGGGGGTTAGGTGGCAATGAGCAGTTCTTC.

The J gene is TRBJ1-5, the V gene TRBV19; TRBD1 agrees at 8 bases. The CDR3 contains 14 residues. J lost 7 bases, V lost 6 bases, and 8 bases had no gene match. The germline V gene encodes CDR1 LNHDA and CDR2 SQIVND (reference sequence). The DNA of the CDR3 is TGTGCCAGTAGGGTAGGACAGGGTGGACAGCCCCAGCATTTT. Its protein product is CASRVGQGGQPQHF.

The chain combines TRBV7-3 with TRBJ2-1; D not resolved. This CDR3 spans 17 amino acids. Trimming removed 2 bases from V and 0 bases from J, with 14 bases in between. Looked up from germline, CDR1 is SGHTA and CDR2 is FQGTGA. For the CDR3, the DNA is TGTGCCAGCAGCTTAGCCGTAGGTAGTGGCTCCTACAATGAGCAGTTCTTC. It specifies CASSLAVGSGSYNEQFF.